One sample yielded the 24 T cell receptor beta chains listed below, sequenced in a study of blood T cells in healthy people across ages. A second PCR of 7 to 11 cycles used a sample-barcoded 5' primer and a J-beta primer mix. TCRdb fed the 5' RACE reads into MiXCR, producing one record per CDR3 protein. Found here are about 1.8 million distinct CDR3 sequences, around half of them singletons; the top ten hold 2.1%. Sequencing was performed on blood. The receptors were gathered from a woman in her thirties or forties in good health.

The sample holds a few counts of this clonotype. The V and J genes are TRBV27 and TRBJ2-1; D possibly corresponds to TRBD1 (6 bases). The germline V and J ends were trimmed by 5 bases and 6 bases, with 8 bases remaining between them. Per germline, CDR1 MNHEY and CDR2 SMNVEV (reference sequence). This CDR3 spans 12 amino acids. The CDR3 nucleotides are TGTGCCAGCAGTAAAGGGGGCAATGAGCAGTTCTTC. Protein sequence: CASSKGGNEQFF.

J is TRBJ1-2 and V is TRBV29-1, with D hard to call. Germline CDR1 SQVTM, CDR2 ANQGSEA. Trimming removed 0 bases from V and 8 bases from J, with 7 bases in between. This CDR3 is built from 11 residues. The CDR3 protein is CSVEETGGYTF. In DNA, the CDR3 is TGCAGCGTTGAAGAGACCGGGGGCTACACCTTC.

As DNA, the CDR3 is TGTGCCAGCACCCCTATGGGGGGGGAAAAACTGTTTTTT. It specifies CASTPMGGEKLFF. The V call is TRBV2, the J call TRBJ1-4; D possibly corresponds to TRBD1 (5 bases). This CDR3 comprises 13 residues. Per the germline V gene, CDR1 is SNHLY and CDR2 is FYNNEI. Trimming stripped 7 bases from V and 8 bases from J, with 14 bases between.

This clonotype has just a few counts. This sequence joins TRBV3-1 and TRBJ2-7; 7 bases align to TRBD2. Germline CDR1 LGHDT, CDR2 YNNKEL (reference sequence). The CDR3 loop spans 12 amino acids. Losses at the gene ends were 2 bases for V and 6 bases for J; bases not matched to a gene: 1. The CDR3 DNA reads as TGTGCCAGCAGCCAATCGGGGGGCGAGCAGTACTTC. This translates into CASSQSGGEQYF.

This clonotype has a handful of counts. The genes are TRBV4-3 and TRBJ1-2, with D possibly TRBD1 on 5 matching bases. V lost 1 base to trimming and J lost 1 base, with 7 bases between them. Germline assignment: CDR1 LGHNA and CDR2 YSLEER. The CDR3 contains 14 residues. The CDR3 sequence is CASSQGGLNYGYTF. CDR3 in DNA: TGCGCCAGCAGCCAAGGGGGCCTTAACTATGGCTACACCTTC.

V and J are TRBV28 and TRBJ2-1, with 9 bases matching TRBD1. CDR1 and CDR2 from the germline V gene are MDHEN and SYDVKM. The V gene end was trimmed by 6 bases and the J gene end by 9 bases; junction bases not matched to a gene: 9. The CDR3 covers 14 residues. CDR3 amino acids: CASRVRDRAGEQFF. The CDR3 DNA is TGTGCCAGCAGGGTCCGGGACAGGGCGGGTGAGCAGTTCTTC.

This clonotype was seen a handful of times. The chain couples TRBV29-1 to TRBJ2-7, with 9 bases lining up with TRBD1. V trimming: 1 base; J trimming: 5 bases; junction bases outside the gene matches: 6. This CDR3 comprises 14 residues. In germline, CDR1 is SQVTM, CDR2 ANQGSEA. CDR3 region: CSVEVPGQGNEQYF. The CDR3 DNA reads as TGCAGCGTTGAAGTGCCGGGACAGGGTAACGAGCAGTACTTC.

The chain employs TRBV24-1 and TRBJ2-4, with 10 positions matching TRBD1. V dropped 4 bases and J dropped 13; count of bases not matched to a gene: 12. This CDR3 comprises 15 residues. CDR1 is KGHDR, CDR2 SFDVKD, per germline. CDR3 protein: CATSDPDRGRNAQYF. The CDR3 DNA is TGTGCCACCAGTGACCCGGACAGGGGGAGGAATGCCCAGTACTTC.

The V and J genes are TRBV19 and TRBJ2-4, with D possibly being TRBD1 (5 bases). CDR3 length: 14 residues. CDR1 and CDR2 from the germline V gene are LNHDA and SQIVND (reference sequence). V lost 3 bases and J 6 bases, leaving 12 bases between the germline ends. CDR3 loop: CASSIPGLGNIQYF. The CDR3, as DNA: TGTGCCAGTAGTATCCCAGGGTTGGGAAACATTCAGTACTTC. Filled out from reference TRBV19 and TRBJ2-4, the complete variable domain reads DGGITQSPKYLFRKEGQNVTLSCEQNLNHDAMYWYRQDPGQGLRLIYYSQIVNDFQKGDIAEGYSVSREKKESFPLTVTSAQKNPTAFYLCASSIPGLGNIQYFGAGTRLSVL.

The chain links TRBV6-6 to TRBJ2-5, with no clear D. Between the trimmed V and J ends, which lost 6 bases and 2 bases, there was a span of 10 bases. The CDR3 is 13 amino acids. The germline V gene has CDR1 MNHNY and CDR2 SVGAGI (reference sequence). The CDR3 nucleotides read TGTGCCAGCAGAATGACCGCACAAGAGACCCAGTACTTC. The encoded protein is CASRMTAQETQYF.

This clonotype was found a few times. The chain joins TRBV7-3 to TRBJ2-1, with 7 bases aligning to TRBD1. This CDR3 has 16 residues. Germline V gene sequence: CDR1 SGHTA, CDR2 FQGTGA. The V segment lost 3 bases and the J segment 7 bases; nucleotides outside the gene matches: 12. In DNA form, the CDR3 reads TGTGCCAGCAGCTTTAAGTTGAGGGGGCCTGAGAATGAGCAGTTCTTC. It encodes CASSFKLRGPENEQFF.

The V call is TRBV5-1, the J call TRBJ2-3, with D perhaps matching TRBD1 (6 bases). From germline, CDR1 is SGHRS and CDR2 YFSETQ. There are 15 residues in the CDR3. The V and J ends lost 0 bases and 2 bases respectively, with 10 bases between them. CDR3 nucleotides: TGCGCCAGCAGCTTGGAGGGACATGTCACAGATACGCAGTATTTT. Encoded protein: CASSLEGHVTDTQYF.

This clonotype was counted a few times. CDR3 sequence reads: CASAQLGDPETQYF. The CDR3 bases are TGTGCCAGCGCCCAGCTGGGGGACCCGGAGACCCAGTACTTC. The chain has TRBV4-2 and TRBJ2-5, with D perhaps TRBD1 or TRBD2 (5 bases each). The CDR3 loop spans 14 amino acids. V gave up 8 bases and J gave up 5 bases, with 18 bases separating them. CDR1 and CDR2 (germline): LGHNA, YNFKEQ.

This clonotype has more than one count but fewer than ten. The chain joins TRBV28 to TRBJ1-2; TRBD1 matches at 10 bases. With V trimmed by 6 bases and J by 5 bases, 9 bases remained unmatched. CDR3 length: 15 residues. The germline gives CDR1 MDHEN, CDR2 SYDVKM. CDR3 region: CASRETGGAWYGYTF. The CDR3 coding sequence is TGTGCCAGCAGGGAGACAGGGGGCGCTTGGTATGGCTACACCTTC.

The rearrangement joins TRBV27 to TRBJ2-3; TRBD2 agrees at 7 bases. The CDR3 spans 16 residues. V was pared by 7 bases and J by 3 bases, with 13 bases of the junction left unmatched. Germline loops: CDR1 MNHEY, CDR2 SMNVEV (reference sequence). The chain's CDR3 is CASTPWGGGETDTQYF. CDR3 DNA sequence: TGTGCCAGCACCCCATGGGGGGGAGGTGAGACAGATACGCAGTATTTT.

The chain uses TRBV7-2 and TRBJ1-2; a possible D gene is TRBD1 (6 bases). Germline CDR1 reads SGHTA; CDR2 reads FQGNSA. The CDR3 is 13 amino acids. V was cut by 5 bases and J by 7 bases, with 14 bases left in between. In DNA form, the CDR3 reads TGTGCCAGCAGCCCAGGGGCCTGCTGTGGCTACACCTTC. This sequence encodes CASSPGACCGYTF. The variable domain in full, with the rest retrieved from reference TRBV7-2 and TRBJ1-2, is GAGVSQSPSNKVTEKGKDVELRCDPISGHTALYWYRQSLGQGLEFLIYFQGNSAPDKSGLPSDRFSAERTGGSVSTLTIQRTQQEDSAVYLCASSPGACCGYTFGSGTRLTVV.

The chain combines TRBV28 with TRBJ2-7; either TRBD1 or TRBD2 may fit D (5 bases each). With 5 bases removed from V and 3 bases from J, the gap between germline ends came to 20 bases. This CDR3 has 16 residues. Germline CDR1 and CDR2: MDHEN and SYDVKM. Here the CDR3 reads CASSPIRRTRHYEQYF. CDR3 in DNA: TGTGCCAGCAGTCCGATCCGGAGGACAAGACACTACGAGCAGTACTTC. The whole variable domain, remainder taken from reference TRBV28 and TRBJ2-7, is DVKVTQSSRYLVKRTGEKVFLECVQDMDHENMFWYRQDPGLGLRLIYFSYDVKMKEKGDIPEGYSVSREKKERFSLILESASTNQTSMYLCASSPIRRTRHYEQYFGPGTRLTVT.

The V gene is TRBV15, the J gene TRBJ1-1; possibly TRBD1 for D (6 bases). The V gene's germline CDR1 is LNHNV and CDR2 YYDKDF (reference sequence). Trimming stripped 9 bases from V and 1 base from J, with 9 bases between. The CDR3 totals 12 residues. This CDR3 reads CATGTWNTEAFF. The CDR3 nucleotides read TGTGCCACAGGGACATGGAACACTGAAGCTTTCTTT.

This chain's CDR3 is CASSPTPETQYF. The CDR3 bases are TGTGCCAGCAGCCCAACGCCGGAGACCCAGTACTTC. The chain carries TRBV3-1 and TRBJ2-5, with D uncertain. From germline, CDR1 is LGHDT and CDR2 YNNKEL (reference sequence). CDR3 length equals 12 residues. V was trimmed by 4 bases and J by 5 bases, leaving 8 bases between them.

This clonotype occurred once. The rearrangement uses TRBV7-2 and TRBJ1-3; D ambiguous. This CDR3 is built from 16 residues. V lost 5 bases and J 0 bases, leaving 14 bases between the germline ends. Germline CDR1 is SGHTA and CDR2 is FQGNSA. In DNA, the CDR3 is TGTGCCAGCAGCCCCCGCGGGCCCAGCTCTGGAAACACCATATATTTT. It encodes CASSPRGPSSGNTIYF.

The chain combines TRBV2 with TRBJ1-5, with TRBD1 as a possible D gene (5 bases). CDR3 length equals 16 residues. V gave up 5 bases and J gave up 4 bases, with 18 bases separating them. The germline V gene encodes CDR1 SNHLY and CDR2 FYNNEI. The CDR3 DNA reads as TGTGCCAGCAGTCACGGGACGGGGACCGTTAATCAGCCCCAGCATTTT. Translating it yields CASSHGTGTVNQPQHF. The complete variable domain, with remaining parts taken from reference TRBV2 and TRBJ1-5, reads EPEVTQTPSHQVTQMGQEVILRCVPISNHLYFYWYRQILGQKVEFLVSFYNNEISEKSEIFDDQFSVERPDGSNFTLKIRSTKLEDSAMYFCASSHGTGTVNQPQHFGDGTRLSIL.

The V gene is TRBV7-2, the J gene TRBJ2-3, with D tentatively TRBD1 or TRBD2 (5 bases each). Per germline, CDR1 SGHTA and CDR2 FQGNSA. This CDR3 comprises 15 residues. The V end was cut by 4 bases, the J end by 3 bases, with 14 bases between. CDR3 bases: TGTGCCAGCAGCTCAATGGGGGTGGGAACAGATACGCAGTATTTT. Translated, it gives CASSSMGVGTDTQYF.

This clonotype was observed once. The genes are TRBV6-2 or TRBV6-3 and TRBJ2-4; 10 bases align to TRBD1. The DNA matches TRBJ2-7 better at its end, which makes the J call doubtful. Germline assignment: CDR1 MNHEY and CDR2 SVGEGT. CDR3 length equals 16 residues. The CDR3 reads CASSYLPGTGAYEQYF. In nucleotides, the CDR3 is TGTGCCAGCAGTTACCTCCCCGGGACAGGGGCCTACGAGCAGTACTTC.

This clonotype was seen a few times. J is TRBJ2-3 and V is TRBV29-1; no clear D gene. CDR1 SQVTM and CDR2 ANQGSEA come from the germline V gene. Trimming took 6 bases from V and 0 from J, leaving 16 bases between them. This CDR3 comprises 15 residues. CDR3 protein: CSVTTRSDSTDTQYF. CDR3 nucleotides: TGCAGCGTCACCACGAGGAGCGATAGCACAGATACGCAGTATTTT.